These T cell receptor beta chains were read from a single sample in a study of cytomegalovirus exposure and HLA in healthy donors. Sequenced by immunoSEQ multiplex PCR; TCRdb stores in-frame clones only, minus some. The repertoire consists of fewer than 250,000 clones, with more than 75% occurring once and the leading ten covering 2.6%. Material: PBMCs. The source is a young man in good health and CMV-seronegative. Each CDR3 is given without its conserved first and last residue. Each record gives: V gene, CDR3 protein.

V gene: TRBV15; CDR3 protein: ATSKGWGETNTEAF
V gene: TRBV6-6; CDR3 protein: ASSPQGQREKLF
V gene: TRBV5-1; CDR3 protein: ASSLDRAYEQY
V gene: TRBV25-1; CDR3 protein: ATWGLGQETQY
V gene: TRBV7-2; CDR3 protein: ASSLDPGAYEQY
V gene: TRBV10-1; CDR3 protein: ASSPDSRVGTLH
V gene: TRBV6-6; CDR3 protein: ASSYSIRAAGSPLH
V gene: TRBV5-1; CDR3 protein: ASNGPNRGRDSPLH
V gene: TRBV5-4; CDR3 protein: ASSGQNYGYT
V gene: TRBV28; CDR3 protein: ASWGGFTTDTQY
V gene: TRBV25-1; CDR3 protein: ASSELKNTEAF
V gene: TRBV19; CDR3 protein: ASSTPGRDSPLH
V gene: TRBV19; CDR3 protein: ASSTGPVTPLH
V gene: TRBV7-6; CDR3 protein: ASSPTGTSVYLH
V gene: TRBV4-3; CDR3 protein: ASSQDRHIAATDTQY
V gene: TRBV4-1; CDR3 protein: ASSPKETSGGYEQY
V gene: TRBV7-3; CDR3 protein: ASSLDSHTDTQY
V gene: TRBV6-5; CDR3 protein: ASSYGRPRNTGELF
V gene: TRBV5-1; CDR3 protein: ASSPNPGQGSTEAF
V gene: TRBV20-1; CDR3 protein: SAALNEQF
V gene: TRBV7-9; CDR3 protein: ATTRESYEQY
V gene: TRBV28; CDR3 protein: ASGLAGGHTGELF
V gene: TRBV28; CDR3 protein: ASSRTLIAPYNEQF
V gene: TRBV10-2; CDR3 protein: ASSESKGTGGGNTIY
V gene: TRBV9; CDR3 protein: ASSVEQGPDIQY
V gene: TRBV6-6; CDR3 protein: ASNQLTGVGANVLT
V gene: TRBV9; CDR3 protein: ASSVDLGEERETQY
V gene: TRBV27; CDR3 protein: ASSFKAQSSYEQY
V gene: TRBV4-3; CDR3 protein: ASSPRGQSALINEKLF
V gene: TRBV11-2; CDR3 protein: ASRGLADGELF
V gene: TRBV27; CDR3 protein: ASSRGEVDGYT
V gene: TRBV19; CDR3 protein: ASSISGSYNEQF
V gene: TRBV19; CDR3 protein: ASSPTIGTRDRVTDTQY
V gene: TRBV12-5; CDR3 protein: ASGQDRRNEQY
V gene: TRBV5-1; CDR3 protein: ASSFSGRAGEQF